This TCR beta chain was sequenced in a study of blood T cells in healthy people across ages. Notes on the study in general: Compared with aged donors, long-lived donors showed fewer expanded clones, suggesting selection.

This clonotype was picked up many times. The antigen is undetermined. The second PCR ran 7 to 11 cycles with a sample-barcoded 5' primer and J-beta primers. Each of the cDNA molecules was tagged by a template-switch adaptor with 12 random nucleotides. TCRdb reprocessed the 5' RACE reads with MiXCR, giving one entry per CDR3 protein. In the table there are about 1.1 million distinct CDR3 sequences, about two fifths of which are singletons. Staff drew ten milliliters of peripheral blood from each donor. The V end was cut by 3 bases, the J end by 4 bases, with 9 bases between. The germline V gene encodes CDR1 SGHRS and CDR2 YFSETQ. This CDR3 comprises 13 residues.

V gene TRBV5-1 combines with J gene TRBJ2-3, with D maybe TRBD2 (5 bases). Sequencing was performed on blood. This receptor was taken from a man aged 18 to 29 in good health. As DNA, the CDR3 is TGCGCCAGCAGCTCGGACTCTTCAGATACGCAGTATTTT. The encoded protein is CASSSDSSDTQYF.